This is a list of T cell receptor beta chains from one sample in a study of CD8+ T cells in alopecia areata. Using immunoSEQ multiplex PCR, the repertoire was profiled, and TCRdb retains in-frame clones only, with some absent. Among about 110,000 clones listed, roughly three fifths were seen once. The sample here was CD4+ T cells sorted from blood, taken at week 24, from a patient treated with tofacitinib. The receptor source for this set is a human donor with alopecia areata. Both conserved end residues are part of each CDR3. Fields, in order: clone size, V gene, J gene, D gene, CDR3 protein, CDR3 DNA. The D gene is left open where the match is weak. A clone size is listed for some rows: how often the clone was seen (once, few, many), or a class if it is expanded.

>NA|TRBV4-1|TRBJ2-3|NA
CASSQRSGERTDTQYF
TGCGCCAGCAGCCAAAGATCGGGGGAACGCACAGATACGCAGTATTTT
>NA|TRBV7-2|TRBJ2-7|NA
CASTPGGPILGTYEQYF
TGTGCCAGCACCCCCGGGGGGCCAATCCTCGGCACCTACGAGCAGTACTTC
>NA|TRBV7-2|TRBJ1-1|NA
CASSLAGNTEAFF
TGTGCCAGCAGCTTAGCAGGGAACACTGAAGCTTTCTTT
>NA|TRBV7-2|TRBJ2-1|NA
CASSLYSSGGPYNEQFF
TGTGCCAGCAGCCTCTACTCTTCAGGGGGGCCCTACAATGAGCAGTTCTTC
>NA|TRBV2|TRBJ2-7|TRBD1
CASSLDRAYEQYF
TGTGCCAGCAGCCTGGACAGGGCTTACGAGCAGTACTTC
>NA|TRBV5-6|TRBJ1-1|NA
CASRRVGGDTEAFF
TGTGCCAGCAGGAGGGTGGGAGGTGACACTGAAGCTTTCTTT
>NA|TRBV29-1|TRBJ2-2|TRBD1
CSARTGGSVTGELFF
TGCAGCGCCCGGACAGGGGGTAGCGTCACCGGGGAGCTGTTTTTT
>NA|TRBV4-1|TRBJ2-2|NA
CASSQESRVTGELFF
TGCGCCAGCAGCCAAGAGAGCAGGGTAACCGGGGAGCTGTTTTTT
>NA|TRBV30|TRBJ1-5|NA
CAWGPYSNQPQHF
TGTGCCTGGGGGCCATATAGCAATCAGCCCCAGCATTTT
>few|TRBV7-3|TRBJ2-5|NA
CASSPQYQETQYF
TGTGCCAGCAGCCCCCAGTACCAAGAGACCCAGTACTTC